These 18 T cell receptor beta chains were all obtained from the same sample, sequenced in a study of blood T cells in healthy people across ages. The use of a sample-barcoded 5' primer and a J-beta primer mix characterized a second PCR of roughly 7 to 11 cycles. Using its own MiXCR run on the 5' RACE reads, TCRdb lists one record per CDR3 protein. This table has 600,000 to 850,000 distinct CDR3 sequences, roughly 45% appearing once. Sequencing was done on a sample of blood. The receptor set was obtained from a woman aged 55-70 years in good health.

The chain recombines TRBV18 with TRBJ2-1; 7 nucleotides line up with TRBD2. J was trimmed by 8 bases and V by 2 bases; bases with no gene match: 9. This CDR3 region has 15 residues. CDR1 is KGHSH and CDR2 is LQKENI in the germline V gene. In DNA, the CDR3 is TGTGCCAGCTCACCATTCTCTGGCGGGAGTGATGAGCAGTTCTTC. This encodes CASSPFSGGSDEQFF.

In this sample, this clonotype turned up a few times. The V and J genes are TRBV29-1 and TRBJ1-2; tentative D call: TRBD1 (5 bases). Germline loops: CDR1 SQVTM, CDR2 ANQGSEA. This CDR3 comprises 12 residues. V lost 7 bases and J 5 bases, leaving 14 bases between the germline ends. The DNA of the CDR3 is TGCAGCGCTTCAGGGACGAGTTATGGCTACACCTTC. It translates to CSASGTSYGYTF.

The chain links TRBV12-3 or TRBV12-4 to TRBJ2-5, with 11 bases aligning to TRBD2. Losses at the gene ends were 4 bases for V and 5 bases for J; bases not matched to a gene: 6. This CDR3 spans 15 amino acids. The CDR3 DNA reads TGTGCCAGCAGTTCACTAGCGGGAGAGTCGGAGACCCAGTACTTC. It translates to CASSSLAGESETQYF.

The chain links TRBV9 to TRBJ2-4, with 7 bases identical to TRBD2. The DNA end favors TRBJ2-5, so the J call may be wrong. Germline lookup yields CDR1 SGDLS and CDR2 YYNGEE. The CDR3 extends over 16 amino acids. The CDR3: CASSVGIPGLQETQYF. The CDR3 DNA reads TGTGCCAGCAGCGTAGGGATTCCGGGACTACAAGAGACCCAGTACTTC.

The rearrangement links TRBV7-2 to TRBJ2-1; no clear D. Between the trimmed V and J ends, which lost 1 base and 4 bases, there was a span of 17 bases. Germline values: CDR1 SGHTA, CDR2 FQGNSA. The CDR3 runs 17 residues. The CDR3 loop is CASSLERQSLAYNEQFF. In DNA form, the CDR3 reads TGTGCCAGCAGCTTAGAGAGGCAGAGTCTGGCGTACAATGAGCAGTTCTTC.

The table lists this clonotype with a few counts. CDR3 sequence: CASSRQGVESNYGYTF. The DNA of the CDR3 is TGTGCCAGCAGCCGACAGGGGGTAGAATCGAACTATGGCTACACCTTC. The J gene is TRBJ1-2, the V gene TRBV7-2; 9 nucleotides match TRBD1. Germline loops: CDR1 SGHTA, CDR2 FQGNSA. The CDR3 totals 16 residues. Trimming at V came to 5 bases and at J to 2 bases, leaving 9 bases not matched to a gene.

The chain is built from TRBV7-2 and TRBJ2-1; the D call may be TRBD1 or TRBD2 (6 bases each). Between the trimmed V and J ends, which lost 5 bases and 9 bases, there was a span of 23 bases. The V gene's germline CDR1 is SGHTA and CDR2 FQGNSA. The CDR3 covers 16 residues. CDR3 sequence (DNA): TGTGCCAGCAGCCCCCTAGGAGGGGGATCAATTGGTGAGCAGTTCTTC. Translation: CASSPLGGGSIGEQFF.

The chain joins TRBV21-1 to TRBJ2-1; the table names TRBD2, a call not compared with the DNA. TRBV21-1 is a pseudogene. CDR3 length: 15 residues. CDR3 residues: CAIPRLAGGCNEQFF. The CDR3, as DNA: TGTGCCATCCCCCGACTAGCGGGTGGTTGTAATGAGCAGTTCTTC.

V usage is TRBV20-1 and J usage is TRBJ2-5; TRBD1 aligns across 8 bases. The trim removed 3 bases at V and 5 bases at J, leaving 11 bases unmatched. CDR3 length equals 15 residues. Germline CDR1 is DFQATT and CDR2 is SNEGSKA (reference sequence). CDR3 DNA: TGCAGTGCTAGCCATCCCGGACAGGGAGCGGAGACCCAGTACTTC. Translation gives CSASHPGQGAETQYF.

The chain has TRBV7-2 and TRBJ2-7; possible D gene TRBD2, 6 bases. The CDR3 runs 15 residues. Germline lookup yields CDR1 SGHTA and CDR2 FQGNSA. V gave up 3 bases and J gave up 2 bases, with 14 bases separating them. This chain's CDR3 is CASSFTAGLTYEQYF. In DNA, the CDR3 is TGTGCCAGCAGCTTTACAGCGGGCCTAACCTACGAGCAGTACTTC.

The rearrangement joins TRBV11-1 to TRBJ2-5; 8 nucleotides align to TRBD1. The CDR3 runs 15 residues. Germline V lookup: CDR1 SGHAT, CDR2 FQDESV (reference sequence). With V trimmed by 1 base and J by 11 bases, 12 bases remained unmatched. Here the CDR3 DNA reads TGTGCCAGCAGCTTAGGTATTGGCAGGGGGCAAGAGCAGTACTTC. It translates to CASSLGIGRGQEQYF.

This clonotype was recorded only once. The chain joins TRBV20-1 to TRBJ2-7; the match to TRBD2 covers 7 bases. Germline V gene sequence: CDR1 DFQATT, CDR2 SNEGSKA (reference sequence). This CDR3 spans 14 amino acids. The trim removed 3 bases at V and 1 base at J, leaving 6 bases unmatched. For the CDR3, the DNA is TGCAGTGCTAGGGGACGAGCGGGGTCCTACGAGCAGTACTTC. Its protein is CSARGRAGSYEQYF.

The gene calls are TRBV6-5 and TRBJ2-1; 11 bases map to TRBD2. This CDR3 spans 16 amino acids. The V gene end was trimmed by 5 bases and the J gene end by 7 bases; junction bases not matched to a gene: 10. Germline values: CDR1 MNHEY, CDR2 SVGAGI. The CDR3 spells CASSRFSGGAGNEQFF. The CDR3 region has the DNA TGTGCCAGCAGTCGCTTTAGCGGGGGGGCGGGTAATGAGCAGTTCTTC.

This rearrangement joins TRBV12-3 or TRBV12-4 to TRBJ2-1; 11 bases are a match to TRBD2. The DNA end lines up better with TRBJ2-7; the J call may be wrong. This CDR3 is built from 14 residues. CDR3 region: CASSNSGGDNEQYF. The CDR3 DNA reads as TGTGCCAGTTCCAATAGCGGGGGGGACAATGAGCAGTACTTC.

In this sample, this clonotype turned up once. The V gene is TRBV20-1, the J gene TRBJ2-3; TRBD2 matches 9 bases. From germline, CDR1 is DFQATT and CDR2 SNEGSKA (reference sequence). Trimming cost V 0 bases and J 5 bases; bases outside gene matches: 12. The CDR3 consists of 17 residues. DNA for the CDR3: TGCAGTGCTAGAGATTGGGGGGCGGGAGGGCGCCAAGATACGCAGTATTTT. This gives the protein CSARDWGAGGRQDTQYF.

This sequence joins TRBV9 and TRBJ2-2, with 8 bases identical to TRBD2. J gave up 1 base and V 2 bases, and 4 bases lay outside the gene matches. The CDR3 sequence is 16 residues long. The germline CDR1 and CDR2 sequences are SGDLS and YYNGEE. The CDR3 spells CASSVDSGGNTGELFF. The CDR3 DNA follows: TGTGCCAGCAGCGTTGACAGCGGGGGGAACACCGGGGAGCTGTTTTTT.

To note about this clonotype: The junction departs from germline at one end; a sequencing error may be responsible. This rearrangement joins TRBV25-1 to TRBJ2-1; D is unresolved. Germline V gene sequence: CDR1 MGHDK, CDR2 SYGVNS. The CDR3 length is 15 residues. The CDR3 DNA is TGTACCAGCAGTGACGCTGCGGTTCTCTACAATGAGCAGTTCTTC. Translated, it gives CTSSDAAVLYNEQFF.

As to this clonotype: At one boundary the junction diverges from the germline segment, which might be a read error. The CDR3 sequence is CASSLGDSVYGQYF. The CDR3 DNA sequence: TGTGCCAGTAGCTTAGGGGACAGTGTTTACGGGCAGTACTTC. The genes are TRBV13 and TRBJ2-7; TRBD1 aligns across 7 bases. This CDR3 region has 14 residues. Looked up from germline, CDR1 is PRHDT and CDR2 is FYEKMQ (reference sequence).